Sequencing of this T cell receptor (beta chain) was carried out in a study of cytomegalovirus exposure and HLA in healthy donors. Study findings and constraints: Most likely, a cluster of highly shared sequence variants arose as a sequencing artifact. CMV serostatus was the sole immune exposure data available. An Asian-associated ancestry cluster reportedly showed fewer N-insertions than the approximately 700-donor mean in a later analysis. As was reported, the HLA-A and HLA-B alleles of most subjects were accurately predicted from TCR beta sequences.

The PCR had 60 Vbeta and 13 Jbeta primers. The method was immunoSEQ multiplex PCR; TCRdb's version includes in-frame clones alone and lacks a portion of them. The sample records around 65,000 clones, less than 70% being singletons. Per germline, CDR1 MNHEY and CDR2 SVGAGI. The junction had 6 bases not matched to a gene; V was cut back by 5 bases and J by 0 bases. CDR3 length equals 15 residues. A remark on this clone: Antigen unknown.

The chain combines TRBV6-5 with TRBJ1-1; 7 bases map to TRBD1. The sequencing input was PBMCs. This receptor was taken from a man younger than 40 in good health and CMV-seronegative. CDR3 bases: TGTGCCAGCAGTAACAGGGGACCCATGAACACTGAAGCTTTCTTT. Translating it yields CASSNRGPMNTEAFF.